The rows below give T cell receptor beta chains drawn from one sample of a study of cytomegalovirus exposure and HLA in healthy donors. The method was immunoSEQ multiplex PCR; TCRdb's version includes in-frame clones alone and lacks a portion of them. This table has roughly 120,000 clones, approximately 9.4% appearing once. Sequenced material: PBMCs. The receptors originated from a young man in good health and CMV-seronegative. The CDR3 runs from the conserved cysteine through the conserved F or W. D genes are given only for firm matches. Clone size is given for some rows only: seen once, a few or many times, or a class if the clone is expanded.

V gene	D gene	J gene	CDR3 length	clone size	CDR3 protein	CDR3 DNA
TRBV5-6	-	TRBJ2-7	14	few	CASSQLVDSYEQYF	TGTGCCAGCAGCCAACTAGTGGACTCCTACGAGCAGTACTTC
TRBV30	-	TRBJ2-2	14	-	CAWSSQGGTGELFF	TGTGCCTGGAGCTCGCAGGGGGGAACCGGGGAGCTGTTTTTT
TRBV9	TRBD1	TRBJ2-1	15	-	CASSVGQGSYNEQFF	TGTGCCAGCAGCGTTGGACAGGGCTCCTACAATGAGCAGTTCTTC
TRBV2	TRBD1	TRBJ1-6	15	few	CASSDPGQYNSPLHF	TGTGCCAGCAGTGACCCGGGACAGTATAATTCACCCCTCCACTTT
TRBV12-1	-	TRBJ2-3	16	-	CASRHPSGEPTDTQYF	TGTGCCAGCAGGCATCCCTCGGGGGAGCCCACAGATACGCAGTATTTT
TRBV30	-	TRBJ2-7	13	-	CAWSQGIVREQYF	TGTGCCTGGAGCCAGGGGATCGTCCGCGAGCAGTACTTC
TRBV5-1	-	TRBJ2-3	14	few	CASSLRLPTDTQYF	TGCGCCAGCAGCTTGAGACTGCCCACAGATACGCAGTATTTT
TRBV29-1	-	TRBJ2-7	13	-	CSVEPDGSYEQYF	TGCAGCGTTGAGCCCGACGGGTCCTACGAGCAGTACTTC
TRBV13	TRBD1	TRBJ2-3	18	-	CASSLVPFVGQGGDTQYF	TGTGCCAGCAGCTTAGTGCCGTTTGTGGGACAGGGAGGAGATACGCAGTATTTT
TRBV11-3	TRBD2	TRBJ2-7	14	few	CASSLREPPYEQYF	TGTGCCAGCAGCTTGCGGGAGCCCCCCTACGAGCAGTACTTC
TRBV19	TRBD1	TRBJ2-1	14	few	CASGTGQGYNEQFF	TGTGCCAGTGGCACGGGACAGGGTTACAATGAGCAGTTCTTC
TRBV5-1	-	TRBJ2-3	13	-	CASSPEGSGAQYF	TGCGCCAGCAGCCCGGAGGGTAGCGGTGCGCAGTATTTT
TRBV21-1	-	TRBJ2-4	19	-	CASTYDRGPRDVAKNIQYF	TGTGCCAGCACCTATGACAGGGGGCCCCGGGACGTAGCCAAAAACATTCAGTACTTC
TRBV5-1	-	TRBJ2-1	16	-	CASSLLGASSYNEQFF	TGCGCCAGCAGCTTGTTAGGGGCTTCGTCCTACAATGAGCAGTTCTTC
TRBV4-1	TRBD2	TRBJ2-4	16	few	CASSKASGRAKNIQYF	TGCGCCAGCAGCAAAGCTAGCGGGAGAGCCAAAAACATTCAGTACTTC
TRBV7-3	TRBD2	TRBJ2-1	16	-	CASSGNSGRTYNEQFF	TGTGCCAGCAGCGGAAATAGCGGGAGGACCTACAATGAGCAGTTCTTC
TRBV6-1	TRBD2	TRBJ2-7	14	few	CASKWEGGTYEQYF	TGTGCCAGCAAGTGGGAGGGAGGGACCTACGAGCAGTACTTC
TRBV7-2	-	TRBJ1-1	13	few	CASSNPAAGEAFF	TGTGCCAGCAGTAACCCAGCGGCAGGAGAAGCTTTCTTT
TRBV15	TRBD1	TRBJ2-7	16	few	CATSRDRGQGRYEQYF	TGTGCCACCAGCAGGGACCGGGGACAGGGAAGGTACGAGCAGTACTTC
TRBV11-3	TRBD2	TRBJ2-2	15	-	CASSLVLAGAGELFF	TGTGCCAGCAGCTTAGTACTAGCGGGGGCCGGGGAGCTGTTTTTT
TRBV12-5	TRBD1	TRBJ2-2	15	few	CASASGTGYTGELFF	TGTGCTAGTGCCTCCGGGACAGGGTACACCGGGGAGCTGTTTTTT
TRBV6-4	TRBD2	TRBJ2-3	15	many	CASSETSGGTDTQYF	TGTGCCAGCAGTGAGACTAGCGGGGGCACAGATACGCAGTATTTT
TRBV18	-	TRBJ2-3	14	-	CASSQTVGADTQYF	TGTGCCAGCTCACAGACAGTAGGGGCAGATACGCAGTATTTT
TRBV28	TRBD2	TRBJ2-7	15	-	CASSGKRESGHEQYF	TGTGCCAGCAGCGGGAAGCGGGAGAGTGGCCACGAGCAGTACTTC
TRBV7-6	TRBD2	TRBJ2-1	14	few	CASAHRGESNEQFF	TGTGCCAGCGCCCATCGGGGGGAGAGCAATGAGCAGTTCTTC
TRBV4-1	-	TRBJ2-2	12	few	CASMSGTGELFF	TGCGCCAGCATGTCCGGCACCGGGGAGCTGTTTTTT
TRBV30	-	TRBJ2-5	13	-	CAWRQGNLYELYF	TGTGCCTGGAGGCAGGGGAATTTGTATGAATTGTACTTC
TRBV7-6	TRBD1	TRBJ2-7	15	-	CASSLVGTDSYEQYF	TGTGCCAGCAGCTTAGTTGGGACAGACTCCTACGAGCAGTACTTC
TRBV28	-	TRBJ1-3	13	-	CASRWGHGNTIYF	TGTGCCAGTAGGTGGGGCCATGGAAACACCATATATTTT
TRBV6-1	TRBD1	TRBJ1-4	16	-	CASSVLPGTGYEKLFF	TGTGCCAGCAGTGTCCTCCCCGGGACAGGGTATGAAAAACTGTTTTTT
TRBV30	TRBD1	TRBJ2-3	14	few	CAWLDRGQRDTQYF	TGTGCCTGGTTGGACAGGGGGCAAAGAGATACGCAGTATTTT
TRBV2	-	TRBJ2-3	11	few	CASQGTDTQYF	TGTGCCAGCCAGGGAACAGATACGCAGTATTTT
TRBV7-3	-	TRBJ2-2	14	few	CASSRTTGAGELFF	TGTGCCAGCAGCCGGACTACCGGGGCCGGGGAGCTGTTTTTT
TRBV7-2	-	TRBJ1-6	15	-	CASSLSPGNNSPLHF	TGTGCCAGCAGCTTAAGCCCAGGGAATAATTCACCCCTCCACTTT
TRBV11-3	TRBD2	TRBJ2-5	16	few	CASSRGLAGAKETQYF	TGTGCCAGCAGCCGTGGACTAGCGGGGGCCAAAGAGACCCAGTACTTC
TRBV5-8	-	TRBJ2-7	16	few	CASSLVWSGFPREQYF	TGTGCCAGCAGCTTGGTTTGGTCAGGGTTTCCTCGCGAGCAGTACTTC
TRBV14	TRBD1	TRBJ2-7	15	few	CASRRGQGNSYEQYF	TGTGCCAGCAGGCGAGGACAGGGTAACTCCTACGAGCAGTACTTC
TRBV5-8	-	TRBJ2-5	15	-	CASSFMRGIQETQYF	TGTGCCAGCAGCTTTATGCGGGGAATTCAAGAGACCCAGTACTTC
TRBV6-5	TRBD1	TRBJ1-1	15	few	CASSYWDSLNTEAFF	TGTGCCAGCAGTTATTGGGACAGCTTGAACACTGAAGCTTTCTTT
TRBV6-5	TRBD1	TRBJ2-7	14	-	CASSKNRGLREQYF	TGTGCCAGCAGCAAAAACAGGGGGCTCCGCGAGCAGTACTTC
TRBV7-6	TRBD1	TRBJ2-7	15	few	CASSPQGVPSYEQYF	TGTGCCAGCAGCCCACAGGGGGTCCCTTCCTACGAGCAGTACTTC
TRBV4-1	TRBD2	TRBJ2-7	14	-	CASRTSGSYGEQYF	TGCGCCAGCAGGACTAGCGGGAGCTATGGGGAGCAGTACTTC